This entry features one T cell receptor (beta chain) sequence. The antigen is unknown. The data are from a study of shared clonotypes between healthy human individuals. Findings and caveats of the study: Although depth was large, rarefaction showed that sequencing of the sorted subsets was incomplete.

V was pared by 1 base and J by 2 bases, with 13 bases between. This CDR3 has 15 residues. In germline, CDR1 is SGHNT, CDR2 YYREEE (reference sequence). As defined, naive CD8 cells were CD45RO-negative and positively selected for CCR7, with terminally differentiated effector memory CD45RA+ cells excluded. Profiled with immunoSEQ multiplex PCR; TCRdb holds only in-frame clones, not every one. The data contain hundreds of thousands of clones, about 95% of them singletons. The sequenced sample consisted of naive CD8+ T cells sorted from blood. V usage is TRBV5-4 and J usage is TRBJ2-7; D is unresolved. The receptor's source is a young woman in good health. The CDR3 DNA is TGTGCCAGCAGCTTGCCGGACCGGCAAGCCTACGAGCAGTACTTC. Amino acid sequence: CASSLPDRQAYEQYF.